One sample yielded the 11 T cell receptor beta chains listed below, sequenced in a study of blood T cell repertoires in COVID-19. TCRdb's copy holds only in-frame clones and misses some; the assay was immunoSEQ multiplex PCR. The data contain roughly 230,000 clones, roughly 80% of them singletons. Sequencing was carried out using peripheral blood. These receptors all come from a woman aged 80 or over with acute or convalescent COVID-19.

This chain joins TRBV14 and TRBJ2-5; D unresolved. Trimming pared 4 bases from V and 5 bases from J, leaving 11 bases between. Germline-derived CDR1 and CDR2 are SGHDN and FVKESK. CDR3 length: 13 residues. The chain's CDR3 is CASSPTAHETQYF. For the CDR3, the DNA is TGTGCCAGCAGCCCTACAGCCCACGAGACCCAGTACTTC. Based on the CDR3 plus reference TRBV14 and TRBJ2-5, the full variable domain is EAGVTQFPSHSVIEKGQTVTLRCDPISGHDNLYWYRRVMGKEIKFLLHFVKESKQDESGMPNNRFLAERTGGTYSTLKVQPAELEDSGVYFCASSPTAHETQYFGPGTRLLVL.

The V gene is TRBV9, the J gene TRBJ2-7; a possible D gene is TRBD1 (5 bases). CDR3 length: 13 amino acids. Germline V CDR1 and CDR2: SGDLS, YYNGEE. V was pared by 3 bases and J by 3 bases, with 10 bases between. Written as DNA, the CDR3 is TGTGCCAGCAGCGGGCTGCAGGGCTACGAGCAGTACTTC. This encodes CASSGLQGYEQYF.

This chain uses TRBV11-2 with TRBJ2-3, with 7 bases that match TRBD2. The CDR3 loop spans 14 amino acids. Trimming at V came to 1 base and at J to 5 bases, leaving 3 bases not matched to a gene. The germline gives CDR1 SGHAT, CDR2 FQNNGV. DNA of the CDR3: TGTGCCAGCAGCTTAGGGACTAGGAAAGATACGCAGTATTTT. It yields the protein CASSLGTRKDTQYF.

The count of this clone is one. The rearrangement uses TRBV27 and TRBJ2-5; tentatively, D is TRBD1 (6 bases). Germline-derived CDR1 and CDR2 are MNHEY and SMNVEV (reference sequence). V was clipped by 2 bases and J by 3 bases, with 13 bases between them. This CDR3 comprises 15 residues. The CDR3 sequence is CASSLARTAKETQYF. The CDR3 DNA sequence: TGTGCCAGCAGTTTAGCCCGGACAGCCAAAGAGACCCAGTACTTC.

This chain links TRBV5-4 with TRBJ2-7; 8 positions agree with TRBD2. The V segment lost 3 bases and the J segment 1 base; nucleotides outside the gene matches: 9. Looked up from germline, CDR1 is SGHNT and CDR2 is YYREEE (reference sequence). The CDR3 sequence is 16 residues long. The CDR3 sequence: CASSSARTSLSYEQYF. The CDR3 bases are TGTGCCAGCAGCTCGGCCCGGACTAGCCTTTCCTACGAGCAGTACTTC. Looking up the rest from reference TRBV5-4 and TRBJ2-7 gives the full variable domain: ETGVTQSPTHLIKTRGQQVTLRCSSQSGHNTVSWYQQALGQGPQFIFQYYREEENGRGNFPPRFSGLQFPNYSSELNVNALELDDSALYLCASSSARTSLSYEQYFGPGTRLTVT.

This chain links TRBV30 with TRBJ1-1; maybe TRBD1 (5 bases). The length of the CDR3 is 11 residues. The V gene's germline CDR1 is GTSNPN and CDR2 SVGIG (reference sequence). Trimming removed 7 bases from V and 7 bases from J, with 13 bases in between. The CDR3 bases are TGTGCCTCCGGTAGACAGTATGAAGCTTTCTTT. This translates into CASGRQYEAFF.

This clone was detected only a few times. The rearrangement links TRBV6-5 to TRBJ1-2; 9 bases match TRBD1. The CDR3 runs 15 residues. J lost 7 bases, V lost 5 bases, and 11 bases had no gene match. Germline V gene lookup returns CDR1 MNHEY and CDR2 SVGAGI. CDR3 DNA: TGTGCCAGCAGTCAGGGACAGGGCCCTTGGGGTGGCTACACCTTC. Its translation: CASSQGQGPWGGYTF.

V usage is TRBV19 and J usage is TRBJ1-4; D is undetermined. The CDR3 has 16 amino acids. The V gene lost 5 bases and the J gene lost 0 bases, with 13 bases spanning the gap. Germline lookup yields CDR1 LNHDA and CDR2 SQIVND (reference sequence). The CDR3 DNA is TGTGCCAGTAGTCCCCCGGGGAGAGCAACTAATGAAAAACTGTTTTTT. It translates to CASSPPGRATNEKLFF. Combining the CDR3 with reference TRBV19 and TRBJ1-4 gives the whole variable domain DGGITQSPKYLFRKEGQNVTLSCEQNLNHDAMYWYRQDPGQGLRLIYYSQIVNDFQKGDIAEGYSVSREKKESFPLTVTSAQKNPTAFYLCASSPPGRATNEKLFFGSGTQLSVL.

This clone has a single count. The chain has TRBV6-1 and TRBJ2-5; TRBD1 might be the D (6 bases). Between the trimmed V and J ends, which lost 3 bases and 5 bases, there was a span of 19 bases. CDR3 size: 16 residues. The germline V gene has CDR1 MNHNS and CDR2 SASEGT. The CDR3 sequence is CASSDRLQGGVETQYF. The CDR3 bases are TGTGCCAGCAGTGACCGATTACAGGGTGGAGTGGAGACCCAGTACTTC.

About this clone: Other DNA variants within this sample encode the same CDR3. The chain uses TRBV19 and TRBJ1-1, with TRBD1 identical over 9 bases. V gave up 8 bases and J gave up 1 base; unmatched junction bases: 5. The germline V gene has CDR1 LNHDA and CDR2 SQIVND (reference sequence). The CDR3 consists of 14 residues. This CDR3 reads CASRDRGGNTEAFF. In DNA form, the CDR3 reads TGTGCCAGTCGAGACAGGGGGGGGAACACTGAAGCTTTCTTT.

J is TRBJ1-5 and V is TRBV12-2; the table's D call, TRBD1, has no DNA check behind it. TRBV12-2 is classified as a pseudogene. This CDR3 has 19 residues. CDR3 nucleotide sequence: TGTGCAAGTCGCTTCCCTACCCGGACAGCGGATTATAGCAATCAGCCCCAGCATTTT. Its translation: CASRFPTRTADYSNQPQHF.